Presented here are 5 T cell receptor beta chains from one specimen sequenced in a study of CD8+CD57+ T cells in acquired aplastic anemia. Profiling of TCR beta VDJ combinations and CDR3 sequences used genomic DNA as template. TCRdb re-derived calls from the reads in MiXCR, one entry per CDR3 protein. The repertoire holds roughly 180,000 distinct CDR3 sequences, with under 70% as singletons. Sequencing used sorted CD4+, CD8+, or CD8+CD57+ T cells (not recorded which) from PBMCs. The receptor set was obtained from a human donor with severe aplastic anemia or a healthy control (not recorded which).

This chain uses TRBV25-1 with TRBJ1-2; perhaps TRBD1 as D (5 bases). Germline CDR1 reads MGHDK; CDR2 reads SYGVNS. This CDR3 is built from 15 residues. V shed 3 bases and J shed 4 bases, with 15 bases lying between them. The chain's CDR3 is CASSEIEDSLYGYTF. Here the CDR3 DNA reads TGTGCCAGCAGTGAGATAGAAGACAGTCTCTATGGCTACACCTTC.

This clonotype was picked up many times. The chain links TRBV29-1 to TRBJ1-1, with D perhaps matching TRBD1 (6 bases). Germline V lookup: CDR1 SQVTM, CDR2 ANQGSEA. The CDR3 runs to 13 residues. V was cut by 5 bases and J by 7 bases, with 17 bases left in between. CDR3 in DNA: TGCAGCGTTATCCCTACAGGGTACTTTGAAGCTTTCTTT. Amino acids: CSVIPTGYFEAFF.

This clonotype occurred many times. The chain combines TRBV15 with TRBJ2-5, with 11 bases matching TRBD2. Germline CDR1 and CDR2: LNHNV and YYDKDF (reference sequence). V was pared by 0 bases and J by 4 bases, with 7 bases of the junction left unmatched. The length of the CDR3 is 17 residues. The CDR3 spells CATSREGLAVSSETQYF. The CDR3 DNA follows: TGTGCCACCAGCAGAGAGGGACTAGCGGTTTCATCAGAGACCCAGTACTTC.

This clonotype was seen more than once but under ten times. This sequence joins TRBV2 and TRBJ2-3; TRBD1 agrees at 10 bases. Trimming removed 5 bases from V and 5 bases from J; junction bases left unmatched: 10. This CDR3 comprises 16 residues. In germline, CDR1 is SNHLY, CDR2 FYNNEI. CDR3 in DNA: TGTGCCAGCAGTCCAATATACGACAGGGGGCAAGATACGCAGTATTTT. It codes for CASSPIYDRGQDTQYF.

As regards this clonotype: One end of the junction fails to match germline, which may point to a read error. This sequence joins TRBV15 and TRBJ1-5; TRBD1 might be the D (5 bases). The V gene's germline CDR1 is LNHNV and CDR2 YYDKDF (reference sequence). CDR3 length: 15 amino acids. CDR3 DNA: TGTGCCCCCAGAAGAGATGGACAAAGCAATCAGCCCCAGCATTTT. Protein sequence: CAPRRDGQSNQPQHF. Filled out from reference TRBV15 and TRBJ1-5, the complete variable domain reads DAMVIQNPRYQVTQFGKPVTLSCSQTLNHNVMYWYQQKSSQAPKLLFHYYDKDFNNEADTPDNFQSRRPNTSFCFLDIRSPGLGDTAMYLCAPRRDGQSNQPQHFGDGTRLSIL.